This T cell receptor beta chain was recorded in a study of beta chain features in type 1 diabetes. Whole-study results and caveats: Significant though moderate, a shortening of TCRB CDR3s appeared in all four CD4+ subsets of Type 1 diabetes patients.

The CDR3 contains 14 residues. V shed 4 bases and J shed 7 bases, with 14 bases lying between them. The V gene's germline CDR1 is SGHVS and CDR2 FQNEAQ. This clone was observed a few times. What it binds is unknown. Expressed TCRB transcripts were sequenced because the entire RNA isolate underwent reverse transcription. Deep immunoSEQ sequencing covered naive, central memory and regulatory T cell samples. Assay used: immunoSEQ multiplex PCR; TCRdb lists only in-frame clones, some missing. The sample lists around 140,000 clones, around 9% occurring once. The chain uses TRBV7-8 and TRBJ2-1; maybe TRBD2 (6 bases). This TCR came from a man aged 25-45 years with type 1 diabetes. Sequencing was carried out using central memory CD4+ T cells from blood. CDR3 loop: CASSSGEVVNEQFF. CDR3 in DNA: TGTGCCAGCAGCTCGGGAGAAGTGGTGAATGAGCAGTTCTTC.